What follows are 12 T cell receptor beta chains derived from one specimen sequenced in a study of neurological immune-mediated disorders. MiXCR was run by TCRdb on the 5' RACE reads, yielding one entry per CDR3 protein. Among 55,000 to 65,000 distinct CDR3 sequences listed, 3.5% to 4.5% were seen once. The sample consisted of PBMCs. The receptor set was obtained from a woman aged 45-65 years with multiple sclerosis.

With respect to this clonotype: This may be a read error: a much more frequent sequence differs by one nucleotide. The CDR3 protein is CASSIRPDTQYF. The CDR3 DNA sequence: TGTGCCAGCAGCATTCGCCCAGATACGCAGTATTTT. The rearrangement joins TRBV14 to TRBJ2-3; no clear D. Trimming stripped 5 bases from V and 4 bases from J, with 7 bases between. Per germline, CDR1 SGHDN and CDR2 FVKESK. The CDR3 runs 12 residues.

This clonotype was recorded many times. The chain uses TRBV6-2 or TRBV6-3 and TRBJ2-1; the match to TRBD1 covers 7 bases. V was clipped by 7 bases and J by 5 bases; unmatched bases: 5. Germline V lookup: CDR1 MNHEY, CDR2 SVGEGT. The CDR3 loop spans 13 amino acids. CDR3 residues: CASIGTVNNEQFF. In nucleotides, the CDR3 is TGTGCCAGCATCGGGACAGTCAACAATGAGCAGTTCTTC.

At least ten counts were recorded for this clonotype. For the CDR3, the DNA is TGTGCCAGTAGCGAGGGACTAGCGGGAGGGTACAATGAGCAGTTCTTC. Translated: CASSEGLAGGYNEQFF. V and J are TRBV19 and TRBJ2-1, with 16 nucleotides matching TRBD2. This CDR3 has 16 amino acids. J was trimmed by 4 bases and V by 6 bases; bases with no gene match: 3. In germline, CDR1 is LNHDA, CDR2 SQIVND (reference sequence).

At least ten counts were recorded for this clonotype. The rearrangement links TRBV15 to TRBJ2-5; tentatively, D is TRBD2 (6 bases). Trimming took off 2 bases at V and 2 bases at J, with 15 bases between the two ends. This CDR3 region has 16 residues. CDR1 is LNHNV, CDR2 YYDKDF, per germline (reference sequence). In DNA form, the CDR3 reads TGTGCCACCAGCAGACGGACGGGGGTAGGACAAGAGACCCAGTACTTC. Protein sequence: CATSRRTGVGQETQYF.

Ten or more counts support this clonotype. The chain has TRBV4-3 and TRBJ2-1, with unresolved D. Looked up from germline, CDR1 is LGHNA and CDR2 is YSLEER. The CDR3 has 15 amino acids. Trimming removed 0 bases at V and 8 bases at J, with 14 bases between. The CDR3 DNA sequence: TGCGCCAGCAGCCAAGATCGCAGGTCTGGCCATGAGCAGTTCTTC. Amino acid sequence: CASSQDRRSGHEQFF.

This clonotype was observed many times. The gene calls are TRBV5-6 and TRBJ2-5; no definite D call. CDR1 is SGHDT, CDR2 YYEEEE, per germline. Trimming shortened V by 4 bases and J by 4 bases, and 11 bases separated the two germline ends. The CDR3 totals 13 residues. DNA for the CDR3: TGTGCCAGCAGCCACCGTTGGGGAGAGACCCAGTACTTC. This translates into CASSHRWGETQYF.

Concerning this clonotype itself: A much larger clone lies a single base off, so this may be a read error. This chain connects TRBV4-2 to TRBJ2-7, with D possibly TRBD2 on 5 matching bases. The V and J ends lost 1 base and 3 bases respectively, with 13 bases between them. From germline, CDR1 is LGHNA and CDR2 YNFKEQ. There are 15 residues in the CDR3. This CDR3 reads CASSQVTRGSYEQYF. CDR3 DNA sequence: TGTGCCAGCAGCCAAGTAACTAGAGGGAGCTACGAGCAGTACTTC.

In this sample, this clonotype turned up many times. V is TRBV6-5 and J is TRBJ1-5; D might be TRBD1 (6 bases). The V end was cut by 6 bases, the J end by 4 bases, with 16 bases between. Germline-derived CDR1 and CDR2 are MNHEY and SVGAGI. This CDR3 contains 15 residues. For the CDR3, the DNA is TGTGCCAGCAGCCGTGCGACGGGGGCTAATCAGCCCCAGCATTTT. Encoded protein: CASSRATGANQPQHF.

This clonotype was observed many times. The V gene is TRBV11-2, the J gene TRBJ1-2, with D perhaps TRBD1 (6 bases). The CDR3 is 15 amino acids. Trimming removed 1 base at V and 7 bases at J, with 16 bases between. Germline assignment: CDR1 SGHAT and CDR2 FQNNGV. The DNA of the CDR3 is TGTGCCAGCAGCTTAGGAGGGGGTTCGTTGGCTGGCTACACCTTC. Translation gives CASSLGGGSLAGYTF. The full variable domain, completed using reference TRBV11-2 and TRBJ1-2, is EAGVAQSPRYKIIEKRQSVAFWCNPISGHATLYWYQQILGQGPKLLIQFQNNGVVDDSQLPKDRFSAERLKGVDSTLKIQPAKLEDSAVYLCASSLGGGSLAGYTFGSGTRLTVV.

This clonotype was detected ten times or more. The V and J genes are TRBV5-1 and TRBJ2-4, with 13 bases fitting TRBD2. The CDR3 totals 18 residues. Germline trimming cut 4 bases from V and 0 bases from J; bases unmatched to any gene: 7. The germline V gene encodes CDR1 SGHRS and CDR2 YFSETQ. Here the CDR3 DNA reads TGCGCCAGCAGCAGGGGGACTAGCGGGGATATAGCCAAAAACATTCAGTACTTC. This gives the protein CASSRGTSGDIAKNIQYF.

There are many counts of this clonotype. The CDR3 sequence is CASSLRGEGSDEQYF. The CDR3 DNA follows: TGTGCCAGCAGCTTACGTGGTGAGGGCAGCGACGAGCAGTACTTC. The chain employs TRBV7-6 and TRBJ2-7; perhaps TRBD2 as D (5 bases). The V gene lost 2 bases and the J gene lost 5 bases, with 16 bases spanning the gap. Germline CDR1 and CDR2: SGHVS and FNYEAQ. CDR3 size: 15 residues.

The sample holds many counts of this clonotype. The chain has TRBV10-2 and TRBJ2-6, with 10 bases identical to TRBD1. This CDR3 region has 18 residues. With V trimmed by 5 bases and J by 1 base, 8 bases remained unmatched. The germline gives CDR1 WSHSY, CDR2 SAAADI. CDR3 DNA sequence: TGCGCCAGCAGTCCCGGGACAGGGGAATCTTCTGGGGCCAACGTCCTGACTTTC. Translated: CASSPGTGESSGANVLTF.